These 23 T cell receptor beta chains came from one sample sequenced in a study of T cells in Graves' hyperthyroidism and ophthalmopathy. The source material, RNA transcripts, was used to amplify TCR beta CDR3 regions. The TCR CDR3 first-round RT-PCR relied on the HTBI primer set. TCRdb redid the calling of the multiplex PCR reads with MiXCR, one entry per CDR3 protein. Of a few hundred thousand distinct CDR3 sequences listed, just over 45% are singletons. The sample consisted of peripheral blood or thyroid tissue (not recorded which). The receptors here all came from a woman between 18 and 30 years old with Graves' hyperthyroidism.

In its sample, this clonotype was seen many times. The chain carries TRBV15 and TRBJ1-2; D is possibly TRBD1 (5 bases). The germline V gene encodes CDR1 LNHNV and CDR2 YYDKDF (reference sequence). V lost 5 bases, J lost 1 base, and 23 bases lay in between. This CDR3 has 18 amino acids. The CDR3 bases are TGTGCCACCAGCCCGCAAAGGGGCCGCGAGGGATTTAACTATGGCTACACCTTC. Amino acids: CATSPQRGREGFNYGYTF.

A few counts support this clonotype. The chain has TRBV7-8 and TRBJ2-1, with a tentative D call TRBD1 (5 bases). This CDR3 comprises 13 residues. V shed 4 bases and J shed 5 bases, with 9 bases lying between them. Germline V gives CDR1 SGHVS, CDR2 FQNEAQ. This CDR3 is CASSYAGNNEQFF. In DNA, the CDR3 is TGTGCCAGCAGCTACGCAGGGAACAATGAGCAGTTCTTC.

Only a few counts were recorded for this clonotype. The chain carries TRBV6-6 and TRBJ2-5; 8 positions agree with TRBD2. The germline V gene has CDR1 MNHNY and CDR2 SVGAGI (reference sequence). V lost 7 bases, J lost 7 bases, and 11 bases stayed unmatched. The CDR3 has 14 residues. CDR3 nucleotides: TGTGCCAGCAATCCGGACCCCGGGGGGGGGACCCAGTACTTC. It codes for CASNPDPGGGTQYF.

The CDR3 region has the DNA TGTGCCAGCAGCTTATTACTAGCGGGAGGAACCGGGGAGCTGTTTTTT. Encoded protein: CASSLLLAGGTGELFF. The chain is built from TRBV7-2 and TRBJ2-2; 12 bases are a match to TRBD2. V lost 2 bases and J lost 5; bases outside the gene matches: 3. This CDR3 contains 16 residues. From germline, CDR1 is SGHTA and CDR2 FQGNSA.

This chain connects TRBV7-8 to TRBJ2-7; TRBD2 is a possible D gene (6 bases). This CDR3 has 11 amino acids. Trimming pared 0 bases from V and 9 bases from J, leaving 6 bases between. Germline-derived CDR1 and CDR2 are SGHVS and FQNEAQ. CDR3 coding DNA: TGTGCCAGCAGCTTAGCTAGCGGGCAGTACTTC. Translated: CASSLASGQYF. The entire variable domain, with the rest obtained from reference TRBV7-8 and TRBJ2-7, is as follows: GAGVSQSPRYKVAKRGQDVALRCDPISGHVSLFWYQQALGQGPEFLTYFQNEAQLDKSGLPSDRFFAERPEGSVSTLKIQRTQQEDSAVYLCASSLASGQYFGPGTRLTVT.

This clonotype has ten or more counts. This chain joins TRBV11-1 and TRBJ2-7, with 7 bases that match TRBD1. Germline V gene data show CDR1 as SGHAT and CDR2 as FQDESV (reference sequence). The length of the CDR3 is 14 residues. Germline trimming cut 5 bases from V and 6 bases from J; bases unmatched to any gene: 10. The CDR3 sequence is CASSRSTGNSEQYF. The CDR3 DNA reads as TGTGCCAGCAGCCGATCGACAGGGAACTCCGAGCAGTACTTC.

The chain has TRBV7-9 and TRBJ1-3; TRBD1 is a possible D gene (5 bases). Germline CDR1 is SEHNR and CDR2 is FQNEAQ (reference sequence). The CDR3 consists of 10 residues. Trimming stripped 7 bases from V and 7 bases from J, with 5 bases between. The CDR3 region has the DNA TGTGCCAGCAACAGGAACACCATATATTTT. Protein: CASNRNTIYF.

This clonotype was observed a few times. This chain links TRBV7-2 with TRBJ2-2; no definite D call. This CDR3 spans 13 amino acids. Deletions cut 2 bases from V and 3 bases from J, with 4 bases between. Germline loops: CDR1 SGHTA, CDR2 FQGNSA. The CDR3 sequence: CASSLPDTGELFF. CDR3 bases: TGTGCCAGCAGCTTACCTGACACCGGGGAGCTGTTTTTT.

The rearrangement joins TRBV2 to TRBJ2-1; TRBD2 aligns across 9 bases. J lost 5 bases, V lost 6 bases, and 11 bases had no gene match. There are 16 residues in the CDR3. Germline V CDR1 and CDR2: SNHLY, FYNNEI. CDR3 nucleotide sequence: TGTGCCAGCAGCCCCGACAGCGGGAGGTCTCACAATGAGCAGTTCTTC. Protein sequence: CASSPDSGRSHNEQFF.

This clonotype was seen a single time. The J gene is TRBJ1-3, the V gene TRBV5-6, with TRBD1 as a possible D gene (6 bases). CDR3 length equals 16 residues. Germline-derived CDR1 and CDR2 are SGHDT and YYEEEE. The ends were cut back, 4 bases at V and 4 bases at J, with 18 bases in the middle. CDR3 nucleotide sequence: TGTGCCAGCAGCCCAATTGAGGGGGGTTACGGAAACACCATATATTTT. It yields the protein CASSPIEGGYGNTIYF.

The CDR3 bases are TGTGCCACCAGCAGCCCGGGGGGCTCCTACGAGCAGTACTTC. As protein: CATSSPGGSYEQYF. The chain joins TRBV15 to TRBJ2-7; 7 bases line up with TRBD2. This CDR3 comprises 14 residues. With 3 bases clipped from V and 0 bases from J, the junction kept 2 bases outside the gene matches. Germline V lookup: CDR1 LNHNV, CDR2 YYDKDF (reference sequence).

This clonotype was observed at least ten times. The chain carries TRBV2 and TRBJ2-7; TRBD1 matches at 8 bases. V lost 6 bases and J lost 1; bases outside the gene matches: 8. This CDR3 spans 15 amino acids. Germline V CDR1 and CDR2: SNHLY, FYNNEI. CDR3 DNA sequence: TGTGCCAGCAGGGATGGGACAGGCGGTTCCTACGAGCAGTACTTC. Its translation is CASRDGTGGSYEQYF.

This clonotype has a single count. The J gene is TRBJ1-3, the V gene TRBV7-3, with D perhaps TRBD1 (6 bases). Trimming pared 6 bases from V and 6 bases from J, leaving 9 bases between. CDR3 length: 12 residues. Per the germline V gene, CDR1 is SGHTA and CDR2 is FQGTGA. The CDR3 protein is CASSTGTNTIYF. The CDR3 DNA reads TGTGCCAGCAGTACAGGGACAAACACCATATATTTT.

V usage is TRBV5-6 and J usage is TRBJ2-7; TRBD1 matches at 7 bases. J was trimmed by 0 bases and V by 4 bases; bases with no gene match: 10. Germline V gene lookup returns CDR1 SGHDT and CDR2 YYEEEE. This CDR3 is 16 amino acids long. CDR3 DNA sequence: TGTGCCAGCAGCGAGTTGGGACAGCAGAGCTCCTACGAGCAGTACTTC. Translation gives CASSELGQQSSYEQYF.

The J gene is TRBJ1-5, the V gene TRBV10-3, with D unclear. Germline V gives CDR1 ENHRY, CDR2 SYGVKD. The CDR3 contains 13 residues. The germline V and J ends were trimmed by 1 base and 14 bases, with 15 bases remaining between them. Here the CDR3 reads CAISELGTDPEHF. In DNA, the CDR3 is TGTGCCATCAGTGAGTTGGGAACAGACCCCGAGCATTTT.

This clonotype was seen just once. The CDR3 DNA reads TGTGCCATCAGTGAGCTGGGGCCCTGGAAGTACTTC. Translated, it gives CAISELGPWKYF. The rearrangement uses TRBV10-3 and TRBJ2-7; perhaps TRBD1 as D (5 bases). Germline V gene data show CDR1 as ENHRY and CDR2 as SYGVKD. Trimming left V 2 bases short and J 11 bases short, with 13 bases between. This CDR3 comprises 12 residues.

In this sample, this clonotype turned up many times. V and J are TRBV11-2 and TRBJ1-3; D possibly corresponds to TRBD1 (6 bases). The CDR3 is 15 residues long. Deletions cut 2 bases from V and 6 bases from J, with 14 bases between. Germline CDR1 and CDR2: SGHAT and FQNNGV. The CDR3 nucleotides are TGTGCCAGCAGCTTATCCGACAGGATGGCAAACACCATATATTTT. Translated, it gives CASSLSDRMANTIYF.

This chain uses TRBV6-6 with TRBJ2-7; D could derive from TRBD1 or TRBD2 (6 bases each). V shed 5 bases and J shed 5 bases, with 19 bases lying between them. The CDR3 is 15 residues long. Germline CDR1 and CDR2: MNHNY and SVGAGI (reference sequence). The CDR3 DNA sequence: TGTGCCAGCAGTCCCGGAGGGGGGAGTTTGAACGAGCAGTACTTC. It yields the protein CASSPGGGSLNEQYF.

This clonotype was observed many times. V is TRBV24-1 and J is TRBJ1-5; 8 bases map to TRBD1. Losses at the gene ends were 1 base for V and 4 bases for J; bases not matched to a gene: 14. This CDR3 spans 19 amino acids. Per the germline V gene, CDR1 is KGHDR and CDR2 is SFDVKD. The CDR3: CATSDFQFCRGLCNQPQHF. CDR3 bases: TGTGCCACCAGTGATTTTCAATTTTGCAGGGGGCTTTGTAATCAGCCCCAGCATTTT.

Concerning this clonotype itself: In this CDR3 the conserved last residue, phenylalanine or tryptophan, is missing, so a read error is likely. The limits of the CDR3 on the DNA are not certain, so only TCRdb's listed CDR3 is given. The V call is TRBV29-1, the J call TRBJ1-2; the table's D call TRBD1 went unverified against the DNA. Looked up from germline, CDR1 is SQVTM and CDR2 is ANQGSEA. The CDR3 comprises 10 residues, both ends counted. This chain's CDR3 is CSVAPKGLPG.

This sequence joins TRBV9 and TRBJ2-7; D unclear. Deletions cut 0 bases from V and 2 bases from J, with 9 bases between. The CDR3 covers 14 residues. Germline assignment: CDR1 SGDLS and CDR2 YYNGEE. The CDR3 is CASSVESETYEQYF. In nucleotides, the CDR3 is TGTGCCAGCAGCGTAGAATCAGAAACCTACGAGCAGTACTTC.

At least ten counts were recorded for this clonotype. The rearrangement links TRBV19 to TRBJ2-1; TRBD1 agrees at 8 bases. Losses at the gene ends were 7 bases for V and 3 bases for J; bases not matched to a gene: 5. This CDR3 spans 14 amino acids. CDR1 LNHDA and CDR2 SQIVND come from the germline V gene (reference sequence). CDR3 region: CASTRDRRYNEQFF. In nucleotides, the CDR3 is TGTGCCAGTACTCGGGACAGGCGCTACAATGAGCAGTTCTTC.

Only a few counts were recorded for this clonotype. The V and J genes are TRBV24-1 and TRBJ2-3, with TRBD2 identical over 10 bases. V gave up 4 bases and J gave up 1 base; unmatched junction bases: 4. Germline CDR1 and CDR2: KGHDR and SFDVKD. The length of the CDR3 is 16 residues. CDR3 in DNA: TGTGCCACCAGTGACCACAGCGGGAGGGGCACAGATACGCAGTATTTT. Its protein is CATSDHSGRGTDTQYF.